This T cell receptor (beta chain) was sequenced during a study of siplizumab effects on memory and regulatory T cells. Broader study findings: In roughly 75-97% of proliferating CD4+ or CD8+ clones, a naive or memory phenotype could not be assigned.

Generated by immunoSEQ multiplex PCR, the TCRdb table keeps only in-frame clones and is missing some. Of some 53,000 clones in the sample, roughly 97% were seen once. The CDR3 is 12 amino acids. CDR1 and CDR2 from the germline V gene are SNHLY and FYNNEI. The V end lost 6 bases, the J end lost 7 bases, and 13 bases lay between the germline ends. Concerning this clone itself: Its matching antigen is unknown.

The chain combines TRBV2 with TRBJ2-7; a possible D gene is TRBD1 (7 bases). The source is a human donor in good health. The sequencing input was naive CD4+ T cells sorted from blood. The CDR3 here is CASSRGVREQYF. The DNA for the CDR3 is TGTGCCAGCAGCAGGGGGGTCAGGGAGCAGTACTTC.